One TCR beta chain is described in this entry. The data were obtained in a study of T-cell memory formation after mild COVID-19. Trimming at V came to 5 bases and at J to 2 bases, leaving 15 bases not matched to a gene. Looked up from germline, CDR1 is LNHNV and CDR2 is YYDKDF (reference sequence). The CDR3 length is 19 residues. TCRdb re-derived calls from the 5' RACE reads in MiXCR, one entry per CDR3 protein. The sample carries about 240,000 distinct CDR3 sequences, over 8.5% recorded once. The sequence derives from a man between 18 and 29 years old who had mild COVID-19 (a few samples of this study predate the infection). Cell type and time point are not known. The V gene is TRBV15, the J gene TRBJ2-4; TRBD1 agrees at 10 bases. Specimen: PBMCs or a T cell subset sorted from them (not recorded which). The CDR3, as DNA: TGTGCCACCAGCGGCCCCGACAGGGGGCGAGGGTCATCCAAAAACATTCAGTACTTC. This codes for CATSGPDRGRGSSKNIQYF. The full variable domain, in which reference TRBV15 and TRBJ2-4 provide the parts outside the CDR3, is DAMVIQNPRYQVTQFGKPVTLSCSQTLNHNVMYWYQQKSSQAPKLLFHYYDKDFNNEADTPDNFQSRRPNTSFCFLDIRSPGLGDTAMYLCATSGPDRGRGSSKNIQYFGAGTRLSVL.